This TCR beta chain was captured by sequencing in a study of identical twins. Findings and caveats of the study: It was cross-sectional statistical analysis, not following the same donors, that the conclusions relied on. Modelling underestimated the level of out-of-frame TCR alpha sharing observed in monozygotic twins. Analyses based on zero insertions could be partly confounded by invariant MAIT and iNKT cells. Excess sharing between twins was weaker in beta out-of-frame sequences.

The CDR3 runs to 17 residues. CDR1 is SNHLY, CDR2 FYNNEI, per germline. V shed 2 bases and J shed 0 bases, with 14 bases lying between them. With respect to this clonotype: No antigen is known for it.

TCRdb reprocessed the 5' RACE reads via MiXCR and lists one record per CDR3 protein. This sample yields 1.5 million or so distinct CDR3 sequences, of which roughly a third are seen a single time; about 0.3% belongs to the top ten. The material sequenced was cord blood. The clonotype comes from a newborn girl in good health. The chain carries TRBV2 and TRBJ2-1, with D uncertain. The CDR3 DNA follows: TGTGCCAGCAGTGAAAGAGGACCCTCTAGCTCCTACAATGAGCAGTTCTTC. Encoded protein: CASSERGPSSSYNEQFF.